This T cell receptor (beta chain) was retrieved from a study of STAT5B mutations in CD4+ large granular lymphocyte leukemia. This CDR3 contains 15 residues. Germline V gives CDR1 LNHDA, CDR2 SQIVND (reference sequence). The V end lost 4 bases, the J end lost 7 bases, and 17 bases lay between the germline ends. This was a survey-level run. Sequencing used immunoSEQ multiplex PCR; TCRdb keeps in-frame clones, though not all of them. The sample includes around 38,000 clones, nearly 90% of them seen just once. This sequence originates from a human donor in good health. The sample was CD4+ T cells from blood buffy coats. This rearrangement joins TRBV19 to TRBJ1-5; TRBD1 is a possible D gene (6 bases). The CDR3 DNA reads TGTGCCAGTAGTAACGTACAGGGAGTATGGCAGCCCCAGCATTTT. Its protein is CASSNVQGVWQPQHF.